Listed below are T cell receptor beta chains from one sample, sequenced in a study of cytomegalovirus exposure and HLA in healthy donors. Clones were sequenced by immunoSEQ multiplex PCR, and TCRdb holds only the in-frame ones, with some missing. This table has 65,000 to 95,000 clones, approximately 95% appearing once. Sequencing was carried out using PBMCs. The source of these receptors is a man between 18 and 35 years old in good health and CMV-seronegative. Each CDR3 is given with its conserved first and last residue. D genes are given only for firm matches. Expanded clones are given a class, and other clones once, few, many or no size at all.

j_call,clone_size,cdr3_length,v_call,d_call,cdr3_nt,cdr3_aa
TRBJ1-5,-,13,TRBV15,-,TGTGCCACCAGCAGAGACTCCTATGGGCCCCAGCATTTT,CATSRDSYGPQHF
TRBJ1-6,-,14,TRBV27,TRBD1,TGTGCCAGCAGTCTGGGACAGGTTAATTCACCCCTCCACTTT,CASSLGQVNSPLHF
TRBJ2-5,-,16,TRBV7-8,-,TGTGCCAGCAGCTTCCCTCCCCAACTACCCCAAGAGACCCAGTACTTC,CASSFPPQLPQETQYF
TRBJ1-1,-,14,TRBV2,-,TGTGCCAGCAGTGAGAACACCGGGACAAACGAAGCTTTCTTT,CASSENTGTNEAFF
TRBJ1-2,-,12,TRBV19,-,TGTGCCAGTAGTATTCTCGGGGATGGCTACACCTTC,CASSILGDGYTF
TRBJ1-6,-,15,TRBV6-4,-,TGTGCCAGCAGTGACGAGTTTGGGGGGAATTCACCCCTCCACTTT,CASSDEFGGNSPLHF
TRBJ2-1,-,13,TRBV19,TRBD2,TGTGCCAGTAGTATAGCAGGGACTAGTTTATCGTTCTTC,CASSIAGTSLSFF
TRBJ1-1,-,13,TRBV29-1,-,TGCAGCGTTGCACAACAGCTGAACACTGAAGCTTTCTTT,CSVAQQLNTEAFF
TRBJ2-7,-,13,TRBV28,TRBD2,TGTGCCAGCGGTCTAGCGGACTCCTACGAGCAGTACTTC,CASGLADSYEQYF
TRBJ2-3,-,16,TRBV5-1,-,TGCGCCAGCAGCTTGAGCGCGGGGCCGAATACAGATACGCAGTATTTT,CASSLSAGPNTDTQYF
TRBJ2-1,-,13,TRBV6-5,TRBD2,TGTGCCAGTGCTAGCGGGGGGAACAATGAGCAGTTCTTC,CASASGGNNEQFF
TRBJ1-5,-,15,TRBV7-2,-,TGTGCCAGCAGCTTCGGAGAGAATAGCAATCAGCCCCAGCATTTT,CASSFGENSNQPQHF
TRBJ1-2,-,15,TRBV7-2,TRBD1,TGTGCCAGCAGCAGGGGACAGACCTCCTTATGGGGCTACACCTTC,CASSRGQTSLWGYTF
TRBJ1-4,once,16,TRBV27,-,TGTGCCAGCAGTTTATCGTTTCTGGTAGCTAATGAAAAACTGTTTTTT,CASSLSFLVANEKLFF
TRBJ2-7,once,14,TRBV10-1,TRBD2,TGCGCCAGCCCTGGGGGGGAATTCTCCTACGAGCAGTACTTC,CASPGGEFSYEQYF
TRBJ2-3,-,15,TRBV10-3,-,TGTGCCATCAGTGATGGGCGCCCTAACACAGATACGCAGTATTTT,CAISDGRPNTDTQYF
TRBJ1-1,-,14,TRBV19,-,TGTGCCAGTACCCGCACCGCGGGGAACACTGAAGCTTTCTTT,CASTRTAGNTEAFF
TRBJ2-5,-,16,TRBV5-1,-,TGCGCCAGCAGCTTGCCCTCTAGTACCCGGGGGGAGACCCAGTACTTC,CASSLPSSTRGETQYF
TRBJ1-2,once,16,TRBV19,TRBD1,TGTGCCAGTGCCCTGACAGGGGACCTCTTGTCGGATGGCTACACCTTC,CASALTGDLLSDGYTF
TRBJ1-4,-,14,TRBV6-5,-,TGTGCCAGCAGATCCACAGGGATTCGTGAAAAACTGTTTTTT,CASRSTGIREKLFF
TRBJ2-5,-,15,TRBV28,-,TGTGCCAGCAGTTTTCAGGGGTCGGGGCAAGAGACCCAGTACTTC,CASSFQGSGQETQYF
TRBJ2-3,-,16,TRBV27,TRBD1,TGTGCCAGCAGTGCCGGACAGGGGGCGACCACAGATACGCAGTATTTT,CASSAGQGATTDTQYF
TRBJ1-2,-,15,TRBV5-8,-,TGTGCCAGCAGCAGAAGGGGTCTAGCTAACTATGGCTACACCTTC,CASSRRGLANYGYTF
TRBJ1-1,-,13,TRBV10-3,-,TGTGCCATCACCGGCGGGTGGAACACTGAAGCTTTCTTT,CAITGGWNTEAFF
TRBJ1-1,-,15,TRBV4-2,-,TGTGCCAGCAGCCAAGGGGCGGAGGGAAACACTGAAGCTTTCTTT,CASSQGAEGNTEAFF
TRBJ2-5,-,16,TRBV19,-,TGTGCCAGTAGCCCCCTTGGAGGGGGGGGCCAAGAGACCCAGTACTTC,CASSPLGGGGQETQYF
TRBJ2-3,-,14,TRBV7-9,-,TGTGCCAGCAGCCTGGCCGGACAGATAAATACGCAGTATTTT,CASSLAGQINTQYF
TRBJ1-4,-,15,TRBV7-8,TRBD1,TGTGCCAGCAGCAAACCGGGACAGGGGCATGAAAAACTGTTTTTT,CASSKPGQGHEKLFF
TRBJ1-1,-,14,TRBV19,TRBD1,TGTGCCAGTAGTATCACAGGGGTGGACACTGAAGCTTTCTTT,CASSITGVDTEAFF
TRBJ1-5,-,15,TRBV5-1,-,TGCGCCAGCAGCTCAGGGGTAGGGGGCAATCAGCCCCAGCATTTT,CASSSGVGGNQPQHF
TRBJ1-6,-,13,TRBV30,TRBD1,TGTGCCTGGAGTATTACAGGGGGCGATCCCCTCCACTTT,CAWSITGGDPLHF
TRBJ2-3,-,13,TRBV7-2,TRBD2,TGTGCCAGCAGCTCGCGTACTAGCGGGGAGCAGTATTTT,CASSSRTSGEQYF
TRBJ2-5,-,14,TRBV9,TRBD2,TGTGCCAGCAGTCCCCCGGGGGGGGCCGAGACCCAGTACTTC,CASSPPGGAETQYF
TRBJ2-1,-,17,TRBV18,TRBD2,TGTGCCAGCTCATCACCGGAAGCGGGGGGAGGACGGGGTGAGCAGTTCTTC,CASSSPEAGGGRGEQFF
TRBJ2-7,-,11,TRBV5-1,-,TGCGCCAGCAGCTTGGCCTCCGAGCAGTACTTC,CASSLASEQYF
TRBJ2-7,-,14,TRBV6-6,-,TGTGCCAGCAGTCGACCCGAGGACACCTACGAGCAGTACTTC,CASSRPEDTYEQYF
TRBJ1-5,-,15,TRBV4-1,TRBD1,TGCGCCAGCAGCCCGGGGGGGACAGGGTCTCAGCCCCAGCATTTT,CASSPGGTGSQPQHF
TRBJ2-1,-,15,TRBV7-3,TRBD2,TGTGCCAGCAGCTTAAGCGGGGGGGCTTATGATGAGCAGTTCTTC,CASSLSGGAYDEQFF
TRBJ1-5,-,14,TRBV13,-,TGTGCCAGCAGCAGCAGGGTTAGCAATCAGCCCCAGCATTTT,CASSSRVSNQPQHF
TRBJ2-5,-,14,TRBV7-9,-,TGTGCCAGCAGCTTAGTTGGTAGGGGAGGAACCCAGTACTTC,CASSLVGRGGTQYF
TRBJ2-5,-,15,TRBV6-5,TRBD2,TGTGCCAGCACTATCGGGACTAGCGGACAAGAGACCCAGTACTTC,CASTIGTSGQETQYF
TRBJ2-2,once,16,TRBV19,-,TGTGCCAGTAGTTTGGGACAACGGCCCCCTGCCGGGGAGCTGTTTTTT,CASSLGQRPPAGELFF
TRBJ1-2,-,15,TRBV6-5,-,TGTGCCAGCAGTCTCTCCCAGGGATCTAACTATGGCTACACCTTC,CASSLSQGSNYGYTF
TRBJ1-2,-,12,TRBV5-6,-,TGTGCCAGCAGCCTACGGGACAATGGCTACACCTTC,CASSLRDNGYTF
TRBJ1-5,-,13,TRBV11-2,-,TGTGCCAGCAGCTTAGGACTGGATCAGCCCCAGCATTTT,CASSLGLDQPQHF
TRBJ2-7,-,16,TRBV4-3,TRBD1,TGCGCCAGCAGCCAAGGGACAGGGGTGAGTCTCGACGAGCAGTACTTC,CASSQGTGVSLDEQYF
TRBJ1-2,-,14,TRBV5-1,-,TGCGCCAGCAGCTTGTCCCAGGCTAACTATGGCTACACCTTC,CASSLSQANYGYTF
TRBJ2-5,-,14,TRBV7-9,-,TGTGCCAGCAGCCCCCGGGAAAGACAAGAGACCCAGTACTTC,CASSPRERQETQYF
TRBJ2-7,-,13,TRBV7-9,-,TGTGCCAGCAGCTTAAATGAGATCTACGAGCAGTACTTC,CASSLNEIYEQYF
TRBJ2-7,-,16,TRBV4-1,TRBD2,TGCGCCAGCAGCCCAGACCGCCAGCGGGGTTCCTACGAGCAGTACTTC,CASSPDRQRGSYEQYF
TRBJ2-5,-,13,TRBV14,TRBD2,TGTGCCAGCAGGCACCCACTTGGGGGGGACCAGTACTTC,CASRHPLGGDQYF
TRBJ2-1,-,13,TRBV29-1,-,TGCAGCGTCCTAACGGGCTCCTACAATGAGCAGTTCTTC,CSVLTGSYNEQFF
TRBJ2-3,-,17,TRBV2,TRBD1,TGTGCCAGCAGTGCACCGCCGGGACAGGGAACCACAGATACGCAGTATTTT,CASSAPPGQGTTDTQYF
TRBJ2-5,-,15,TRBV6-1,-,TGTGCCAGCAGTAGCGGACAGCTCGAGGGGGAGACCCAGTACTTC,CASSSGQLEGETQYF
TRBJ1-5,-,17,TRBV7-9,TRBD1,TGTGCCAGCAGCTTATATCGAGGACAGGGAGGCAATCAGCCCCAGCATTTT,CASSLYRGQGGNQPQHF
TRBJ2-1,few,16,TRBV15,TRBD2,TGTGCCACCAGCGGTAGACCTAGCGGGGGGAACAATGAGCAGTTCTTC,CATSGRPSGGNNEQFF
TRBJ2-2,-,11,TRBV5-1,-,TGCGCCAGCAGCCCGGGCGGGGAGCTGTTTTTT,CASSPGGELFF
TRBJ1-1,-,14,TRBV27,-,TGTGCCAGCAGTAAACGGGGGAGGTACACTGAAGCTTTCTTT,CASSKRGRYTEAFF
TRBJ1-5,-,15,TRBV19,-,TGTGCCAGTAGTATAGGTCAGGGGAACAATCAGCCCCAGCATTTT,CASSIGQGNNQPQHF